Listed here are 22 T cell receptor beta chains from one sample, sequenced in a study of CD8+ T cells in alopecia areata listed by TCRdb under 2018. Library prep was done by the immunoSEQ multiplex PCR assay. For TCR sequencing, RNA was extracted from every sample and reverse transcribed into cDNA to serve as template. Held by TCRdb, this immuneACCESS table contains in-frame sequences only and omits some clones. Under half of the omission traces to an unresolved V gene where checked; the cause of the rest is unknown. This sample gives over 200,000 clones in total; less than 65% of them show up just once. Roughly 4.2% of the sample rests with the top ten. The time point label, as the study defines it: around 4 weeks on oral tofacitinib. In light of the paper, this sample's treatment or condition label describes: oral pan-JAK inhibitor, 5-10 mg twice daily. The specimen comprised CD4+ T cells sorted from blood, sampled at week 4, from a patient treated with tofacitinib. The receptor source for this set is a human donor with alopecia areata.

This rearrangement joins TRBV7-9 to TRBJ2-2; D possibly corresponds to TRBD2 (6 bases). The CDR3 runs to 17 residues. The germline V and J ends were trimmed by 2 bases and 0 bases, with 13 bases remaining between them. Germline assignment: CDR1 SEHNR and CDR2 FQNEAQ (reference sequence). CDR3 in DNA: TGTGCCAGCAGCTTAAGTACTAGCTCCGCGAACACCGGGGAGCTGTTTTTT. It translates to CASSLSTSSANTGELFF.

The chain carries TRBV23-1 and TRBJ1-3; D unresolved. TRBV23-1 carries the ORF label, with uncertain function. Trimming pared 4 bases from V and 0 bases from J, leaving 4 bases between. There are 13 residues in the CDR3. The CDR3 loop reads CASSLGSGNTIYF. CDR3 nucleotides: TGCGCCAGCAGTCTGGGCTCTGGAAACACCATATATTTT.

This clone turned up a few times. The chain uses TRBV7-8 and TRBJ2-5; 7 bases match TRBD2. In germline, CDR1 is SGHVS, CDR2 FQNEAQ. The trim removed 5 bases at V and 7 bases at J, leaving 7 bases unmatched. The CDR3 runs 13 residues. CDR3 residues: CASSPGTIPTQYF. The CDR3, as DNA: TGTGCCAGCAGCCCCGGGACTATCCCGACCCAGTACTTC.

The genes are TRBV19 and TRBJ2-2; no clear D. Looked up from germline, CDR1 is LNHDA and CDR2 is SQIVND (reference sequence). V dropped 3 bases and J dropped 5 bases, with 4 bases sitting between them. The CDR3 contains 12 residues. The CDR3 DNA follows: TGTGCCAGTAGTATTCGAACCGGGGAGCTGTTTTTT. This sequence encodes CASSIRTGELFF.

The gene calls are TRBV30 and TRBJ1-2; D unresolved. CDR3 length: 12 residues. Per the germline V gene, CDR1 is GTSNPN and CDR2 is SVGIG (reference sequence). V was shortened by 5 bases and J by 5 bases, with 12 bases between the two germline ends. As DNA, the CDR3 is TGTGCCTGGTCTAATCGGGGTTATGGCTACACCTTC. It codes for CAWSNRGYGYTF. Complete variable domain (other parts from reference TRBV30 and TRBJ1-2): SQTIHQWPATLVQPVGSPLSLECTVEGTSNPNLYWYRQAAGRGLQLLFYSVGIGQISSEVPQNLSASRPQDRQFILSSKKLLLSDSGFYLCAWSNRGYGYTFGSGTRLTVV.

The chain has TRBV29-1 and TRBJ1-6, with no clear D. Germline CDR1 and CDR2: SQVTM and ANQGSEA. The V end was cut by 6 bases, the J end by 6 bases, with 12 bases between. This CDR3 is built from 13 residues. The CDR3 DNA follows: TGCAGCGTCCTGACTGATATTAATTCACCCCTCCACTTT. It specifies CSVLTDINSPLHF. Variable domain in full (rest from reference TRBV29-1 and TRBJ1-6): SAVISQKPSRDICQRGTSLTIQCQVDSQVTMMFWYRQQPGQSLTLIATANQGSEATYESGFVIDKFPISRPNLTFSTLTVSNMSPEDSSIYLCSVLTDINSPLHFGNGTRLTVT.

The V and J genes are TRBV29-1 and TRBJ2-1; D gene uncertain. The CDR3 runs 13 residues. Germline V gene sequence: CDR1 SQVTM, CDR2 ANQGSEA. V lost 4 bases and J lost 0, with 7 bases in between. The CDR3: CSVGLGSYNEQFF. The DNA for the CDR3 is TGCAGCGTTGGGTTAGGCTCCTACAATGAGCAGTTCTTC.

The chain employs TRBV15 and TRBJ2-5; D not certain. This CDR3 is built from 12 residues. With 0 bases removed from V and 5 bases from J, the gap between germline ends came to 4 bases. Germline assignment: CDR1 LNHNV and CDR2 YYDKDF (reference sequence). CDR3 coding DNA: TGTGCCACCAGCAGAGATTGGGAGACCCAGTACTTC. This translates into CATSRDWETQYF. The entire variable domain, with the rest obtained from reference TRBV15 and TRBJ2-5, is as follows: DAMVIQNPRYQVTQFGKPVTLSCSQTLNHNVMYWYQQKSSQAPKLLFHYYDKDFNNEADTPDNFQSRRPNTSFCFLDIRSPGLGDTAMYLCATSRDWETQYFGPGTRLLVL.

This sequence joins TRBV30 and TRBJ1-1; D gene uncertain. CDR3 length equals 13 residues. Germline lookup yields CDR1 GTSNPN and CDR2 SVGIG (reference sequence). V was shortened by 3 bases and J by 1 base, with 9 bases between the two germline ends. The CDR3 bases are TGTGCCTGGAGCTTCGTCACGAACACTGAAGCTTTCTTT. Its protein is CAWSFVTNTEAFF.

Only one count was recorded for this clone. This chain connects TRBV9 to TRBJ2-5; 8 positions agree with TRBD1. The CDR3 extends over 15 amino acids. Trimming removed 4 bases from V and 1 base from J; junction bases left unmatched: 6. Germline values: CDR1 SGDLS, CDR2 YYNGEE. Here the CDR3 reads CASSPGQGGQETQYF. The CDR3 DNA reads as TGTGCCAGCAGCCCAGGACAGGGAGGCCAAGAGACCCAGTACTTC.

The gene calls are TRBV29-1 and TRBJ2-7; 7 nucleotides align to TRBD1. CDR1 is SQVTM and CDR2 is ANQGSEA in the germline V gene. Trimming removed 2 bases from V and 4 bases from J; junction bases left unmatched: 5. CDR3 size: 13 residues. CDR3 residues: CSVEIQGVYEQYF. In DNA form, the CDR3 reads TGCAGCGTTGAAATCCAGGGGGTGTACGAGCAGTACTTC.

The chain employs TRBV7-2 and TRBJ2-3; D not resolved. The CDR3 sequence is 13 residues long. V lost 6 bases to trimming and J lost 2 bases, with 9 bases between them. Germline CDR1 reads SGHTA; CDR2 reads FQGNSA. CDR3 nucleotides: TGTGCCAGCAGGAGGTATACCACAGATACGCAGTATTTT. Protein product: CASRRYTTDTQYF.

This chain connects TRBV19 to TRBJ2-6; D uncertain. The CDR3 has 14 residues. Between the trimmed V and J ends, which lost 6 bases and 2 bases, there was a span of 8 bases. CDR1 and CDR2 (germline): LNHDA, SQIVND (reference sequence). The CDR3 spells CASRVTAGANVLTF. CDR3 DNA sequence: TGTGCCAGTAGGGTGACGGCTGGGGCCAACGTCCTGACTTTC.

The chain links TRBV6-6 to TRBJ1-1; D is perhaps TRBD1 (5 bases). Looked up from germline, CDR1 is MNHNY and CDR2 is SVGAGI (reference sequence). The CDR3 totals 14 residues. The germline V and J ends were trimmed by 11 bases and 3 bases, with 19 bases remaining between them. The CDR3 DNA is TGTGCCTACGCACCCGGGTGGGGGGACACTGAAGCTTTCTTT. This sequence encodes CAYAPGWGDTEAFF.

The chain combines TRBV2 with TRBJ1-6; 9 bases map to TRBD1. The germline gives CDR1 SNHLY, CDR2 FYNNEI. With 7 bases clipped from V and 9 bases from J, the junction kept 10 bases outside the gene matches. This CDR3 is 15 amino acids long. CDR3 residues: CASIPAGTGSSPLHF. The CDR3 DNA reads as TGTGCCAGCATCCCAGCCGGGACAGGGAGTTCACCCCTCCACTTT. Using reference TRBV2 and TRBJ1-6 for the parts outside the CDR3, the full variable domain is EPEVTQTPSHQVTQMGQEVILRCVPISNHLYFYWYRQILGQKVEFLVSFYNNEISEKSEIFDDQFSVERPDGSNFTLKIRSTKLEDSAMYFCASIPAGTGSSPLHFGNGTRLTVT.

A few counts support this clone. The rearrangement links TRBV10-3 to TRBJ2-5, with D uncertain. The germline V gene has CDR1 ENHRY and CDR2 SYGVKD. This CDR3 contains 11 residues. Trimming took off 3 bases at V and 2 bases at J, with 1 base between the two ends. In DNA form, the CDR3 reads TGTGCCATCAGTGAACAAGAGACCCAGTACTTC. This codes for CAISEQETQYF.

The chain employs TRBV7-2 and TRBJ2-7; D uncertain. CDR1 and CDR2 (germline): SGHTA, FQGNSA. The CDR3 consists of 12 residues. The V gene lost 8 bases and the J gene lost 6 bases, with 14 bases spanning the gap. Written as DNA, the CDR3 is TGTGCCAGCTCACTTAGGGTTGCCGAGCAGTACTTC. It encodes CASSLRVAEQYF.

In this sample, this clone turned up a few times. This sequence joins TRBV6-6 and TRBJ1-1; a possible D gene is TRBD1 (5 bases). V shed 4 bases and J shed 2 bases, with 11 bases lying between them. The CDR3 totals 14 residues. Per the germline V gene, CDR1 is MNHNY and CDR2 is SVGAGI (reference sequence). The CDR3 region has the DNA TGTGCCAGCAGTTCGCGTTGGGACAACACTGAAGCTTTCTTT. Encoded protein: CASSSRWDNTEAFF.

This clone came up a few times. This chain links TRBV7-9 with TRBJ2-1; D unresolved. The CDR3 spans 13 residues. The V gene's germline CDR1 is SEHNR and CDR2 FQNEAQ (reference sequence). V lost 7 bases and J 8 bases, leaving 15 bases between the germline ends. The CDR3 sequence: CASIRQRGDEQFF. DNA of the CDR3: TGTGCCAGCATTAGGCAGCGTGGGGATGAGCAGTTCTTC. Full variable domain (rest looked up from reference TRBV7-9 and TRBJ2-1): DTGVSQNPRHKITKRGQNVTFRCDPISEHNRLYWYRQTLGQGPEFLTYFQNEAQLEKSRLLSDRFSAERPKGSFSTLEIQRTEQGDSAMYLCASIRQRGDEQFFGPGTRLTVL.

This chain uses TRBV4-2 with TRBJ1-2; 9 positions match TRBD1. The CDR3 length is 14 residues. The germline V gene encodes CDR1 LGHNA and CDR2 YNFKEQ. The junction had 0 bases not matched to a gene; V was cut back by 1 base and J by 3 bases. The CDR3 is CASSQGDRDYGYTF. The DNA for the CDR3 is TGTGCCAGCAGCCAAGGGGACAGGGACTATGGCTACACCTTC.

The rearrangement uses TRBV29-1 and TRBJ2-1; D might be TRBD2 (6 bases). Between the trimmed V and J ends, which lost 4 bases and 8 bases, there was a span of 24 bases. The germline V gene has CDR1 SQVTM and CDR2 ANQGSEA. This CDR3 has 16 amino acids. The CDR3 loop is CSVAPKEGYPSDEQFF. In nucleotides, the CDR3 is TGCAGCGTTGCGCCGAAGGAGGGTTACCCTAGTGATGAGCAGTTCTTC.

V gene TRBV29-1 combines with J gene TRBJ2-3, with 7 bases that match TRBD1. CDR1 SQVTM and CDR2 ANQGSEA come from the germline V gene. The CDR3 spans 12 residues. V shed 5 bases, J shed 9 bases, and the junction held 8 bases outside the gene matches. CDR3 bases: TGCAGCGTTATCCAGGGGGTAAAGACGCAGTATTTT. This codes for CSVIQGVKTQYF.